This TCR beta chain was identified during a study of cytomegalovirus exposure and HLA in healthy donors. As for the study in general: Earlier, approximately 180 million T cells were analyzed, and some 120 million unique TCR beta sequences were found among them.

The CDR3 covers 16 residues. CDR1 is ENHRY, CDR2 SYGVKD, per germline. The V end lost 0 bases, the J end lost 6 bases, and 16 bases lay between the germline ends. In the PCR, 60 Vbeta and 13 Jbeta primers were used. Under the authors' procedure: Counted up in a later analysis, unique TCR beta chains came to around 80 million, with about 9.9 million shared. The protocol was immunoSEQ multiplex PCR, while the TCRdb copy is restricted to in-frame clones and leaves out a portion. V and J calls and clone size come straight from that table; D and trimming were deduced from the DNA. Here the sample spans 200,000 to 250,000 clones, over 60% being singletons.

This clonotype was obtained from a man aged 35-49 years in good health and CMV-seronegative. The source material was PBMCs. The rearrangement uses TRBV10-3 and TRBJ2-3; D is possibly TRBD2 (6 bases). CDR3 sequence: CAISESSSGGGDTQYF. CDR3 coding DNA: TGTGCCATCAGTGAGTCGAGTAGCGGTGGGGGGGATACGCAGTATTTT.